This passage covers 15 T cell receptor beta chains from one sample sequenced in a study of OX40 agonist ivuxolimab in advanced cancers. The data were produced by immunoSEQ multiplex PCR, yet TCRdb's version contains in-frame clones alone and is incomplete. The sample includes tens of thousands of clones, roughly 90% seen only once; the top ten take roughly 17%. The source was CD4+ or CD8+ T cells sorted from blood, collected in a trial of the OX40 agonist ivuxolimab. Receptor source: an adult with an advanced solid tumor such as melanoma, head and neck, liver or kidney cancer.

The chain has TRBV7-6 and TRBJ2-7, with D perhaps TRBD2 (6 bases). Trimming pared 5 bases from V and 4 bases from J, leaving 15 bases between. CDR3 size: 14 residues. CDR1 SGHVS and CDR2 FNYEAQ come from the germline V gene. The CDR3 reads CASSHNAGTYEQYF. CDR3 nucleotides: TGTGCCAGCAGCCACAATGCGGGAACATACGAGCAGTACTTC.

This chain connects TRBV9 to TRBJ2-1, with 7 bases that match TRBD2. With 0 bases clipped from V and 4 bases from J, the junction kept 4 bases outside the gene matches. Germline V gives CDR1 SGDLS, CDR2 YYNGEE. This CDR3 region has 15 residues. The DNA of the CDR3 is TGTGCCAGCAGCGTAGACGGGACTACATACAATGAGCAGTTCTTC. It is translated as CASSVDGTTYNEQFF.

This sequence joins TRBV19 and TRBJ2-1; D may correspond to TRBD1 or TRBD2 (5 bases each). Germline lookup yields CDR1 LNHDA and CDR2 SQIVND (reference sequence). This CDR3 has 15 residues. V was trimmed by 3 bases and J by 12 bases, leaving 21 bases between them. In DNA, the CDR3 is TGTGCCAGTAGTATTTCTCGGGGCAGGCCGGTTGCGCAGTTCTTC. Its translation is CASSISRGRPVAQFF.

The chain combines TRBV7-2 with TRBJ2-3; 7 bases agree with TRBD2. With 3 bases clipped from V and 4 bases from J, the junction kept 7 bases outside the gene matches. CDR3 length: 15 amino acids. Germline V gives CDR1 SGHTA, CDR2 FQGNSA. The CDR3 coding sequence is TGTGCCAGCAGCTTCGCGGGAGATAGGGCAGATACGCAGTATTTT. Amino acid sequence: CASSFAGDRADTQYF.

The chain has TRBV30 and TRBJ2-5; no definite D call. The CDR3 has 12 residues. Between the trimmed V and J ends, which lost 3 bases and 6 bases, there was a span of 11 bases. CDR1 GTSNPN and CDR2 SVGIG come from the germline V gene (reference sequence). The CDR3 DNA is TGTGCCTGGAGCAAGACAAGGAAGACCCAGTACTTC. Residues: CAWSKTRKTQYF.

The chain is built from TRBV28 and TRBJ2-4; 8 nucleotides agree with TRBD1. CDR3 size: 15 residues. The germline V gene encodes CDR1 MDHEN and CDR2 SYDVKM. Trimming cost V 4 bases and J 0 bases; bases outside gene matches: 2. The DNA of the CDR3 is TGTGCCAGCAGTTGGGGACAGGTAGCCAAAAACATTCAGTACTTC. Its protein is CASSWGQVAKNIQYF.

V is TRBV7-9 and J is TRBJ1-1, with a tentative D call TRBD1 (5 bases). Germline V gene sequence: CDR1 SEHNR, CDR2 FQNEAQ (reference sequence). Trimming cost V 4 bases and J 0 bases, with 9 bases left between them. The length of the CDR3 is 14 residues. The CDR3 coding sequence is TGTGCCAGCAGCTCGAAGACAGTGAACACTGAAGCTTTCTTT. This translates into CASSSKTVNTEAFF.

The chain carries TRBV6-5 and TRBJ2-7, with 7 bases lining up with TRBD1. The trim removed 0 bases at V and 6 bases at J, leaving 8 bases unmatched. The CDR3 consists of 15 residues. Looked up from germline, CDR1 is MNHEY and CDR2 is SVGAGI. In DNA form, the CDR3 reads TGTGCCAGCAGTTACTCGGGACAGCGTCTCTCCGAGCAGTACTTC. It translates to CASSYSGQRLSEQYF.

This CDR3 is CASRLTGGYEQYF. CDR3 bases: TGTGCCAGCAGGTTGACAGGGGGCTACGAGCAGTACTTC. This chain connects TRBV6-6 to TRBJ2-7, with 9 bases identical to TRBD1. Trimming cost V 6 bases and J 3 bases; bases outside gene matches: 3. The V gene's germline CDR1 is MNHNY and CDR2 SVGAGI (reference sequence). There are 13 residues in the CDR3.

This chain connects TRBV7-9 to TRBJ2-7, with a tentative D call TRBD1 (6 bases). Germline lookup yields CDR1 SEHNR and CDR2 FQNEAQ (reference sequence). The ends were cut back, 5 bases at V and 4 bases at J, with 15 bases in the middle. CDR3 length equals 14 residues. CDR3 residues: CASSPNYGQYEQYF. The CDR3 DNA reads TGTGCCAGCAGCCCCAACTACGGACAGTACGAGCAGTACTTC.

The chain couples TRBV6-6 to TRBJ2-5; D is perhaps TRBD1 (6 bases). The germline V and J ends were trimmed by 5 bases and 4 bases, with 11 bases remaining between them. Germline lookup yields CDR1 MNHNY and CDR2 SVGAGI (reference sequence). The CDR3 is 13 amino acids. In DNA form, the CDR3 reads TGTGCCAGCAGTCACAGGGAGACAGAGACCCAGTACTTC. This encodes CASSHRETETQYF.

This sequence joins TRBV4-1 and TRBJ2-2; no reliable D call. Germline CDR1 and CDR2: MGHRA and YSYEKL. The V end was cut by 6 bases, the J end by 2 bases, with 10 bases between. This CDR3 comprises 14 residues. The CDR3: CASRWTINTGELFF. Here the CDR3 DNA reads TGCGCCAGCAGATGGACGATCAACACCGGGGAGCTGTTTTTT.

The CDR3 here is CASSKSNYGYTF. The CDR3 DNA follows: TGTGCCAGCAGTAAATCAAACTATGGCTACACCTTC. This chain joins TRBV28 and TRBJ1-2; D is undetermined. V lost 5 bases, J lost 2 bases, and 6 bases lay in between. This CDR3 comprises 12 residues. Germline CDR1 MDHEN, CDR2 SYDVKM.

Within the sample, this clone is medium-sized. Here the CDR3 reads CASSGDYNEQFF. The CDR3 DNA sequence: TGTGCCAGCAGCGGAGACTACAATGAGCAGTTCTTC. The chain is built from TRBV9 and TRBJ2-1; the D is unclear. V lost 3 bases and J 3 bases, leaving 4 bases between the germline ends. Per the germline V gene, CDR1 is SGDLS and CDR2 is YYNGEE. This CDR3 has 12 residues.

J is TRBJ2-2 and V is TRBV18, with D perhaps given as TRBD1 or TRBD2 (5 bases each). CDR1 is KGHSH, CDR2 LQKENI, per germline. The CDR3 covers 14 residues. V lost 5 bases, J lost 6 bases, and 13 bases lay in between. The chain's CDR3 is CASSSRESAGELFF. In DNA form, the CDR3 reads TGTGCCAGCTCATCCAGGGAGTCGGCCGGGGAGCTGTTTTTT.